This T cell receptor (beta chain) is from a study of control samples from healthy donors and cancer patients. The germline V and J ends were trimmed by 0 bases and 2 bases, with 10 bases remaining between them. This CDR3 is built from 15 residues. Per germline, CDR1 WSHSY and CDR2 SAAADI. Sequenced by immunoSEQ multiplex PCR; TCRdb stores in-frame clones only, minus some. The data hold some 97,000 clones, with less than 90% observed a single time. The chain is built from TRBV10-2 and TRBJ1-1; D unresolved. The TCR was taken from a woman between 45 and 65 years old in good health. Sequencing was done on a sample of blood. The CDR3 loop is CASSESMAINTEAFF. The CDR3 coding sequence is TGCGCCAGCAGTGAGTCGATGGCTATAAACACTGAAGCTTTCTTT.